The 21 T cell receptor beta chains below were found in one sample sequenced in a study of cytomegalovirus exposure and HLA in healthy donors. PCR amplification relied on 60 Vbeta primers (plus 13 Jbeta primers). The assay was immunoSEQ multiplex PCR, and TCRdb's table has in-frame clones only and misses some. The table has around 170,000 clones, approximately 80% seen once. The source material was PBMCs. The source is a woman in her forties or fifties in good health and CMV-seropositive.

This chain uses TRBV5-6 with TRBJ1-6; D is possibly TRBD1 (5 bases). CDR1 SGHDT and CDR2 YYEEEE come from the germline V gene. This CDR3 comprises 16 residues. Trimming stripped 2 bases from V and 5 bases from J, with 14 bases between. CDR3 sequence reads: CASSFGVGRDNSPLHF. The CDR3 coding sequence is TGTGCCAGCAGCTTTGGTGTGGGGCGCGATAATTCACCCCTCCACTTT.

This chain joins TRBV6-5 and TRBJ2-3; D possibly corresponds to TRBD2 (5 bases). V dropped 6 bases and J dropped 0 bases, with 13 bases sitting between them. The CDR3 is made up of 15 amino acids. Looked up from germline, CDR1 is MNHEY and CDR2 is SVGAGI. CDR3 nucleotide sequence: TGTGCCAGCAGGCTCGGGGTTGCGAGCACAGATACGCAGTATTTT. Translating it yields CASRLGVASTDTQYF.

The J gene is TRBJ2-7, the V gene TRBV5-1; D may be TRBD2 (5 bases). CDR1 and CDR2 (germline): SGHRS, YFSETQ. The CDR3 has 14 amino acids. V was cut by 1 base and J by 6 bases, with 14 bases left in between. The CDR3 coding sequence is TGCGCCAGCAGCTTGTGGCGGGCCCCGGCCGAGCAGTACTTC. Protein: CASSLWRAPAEQYF.

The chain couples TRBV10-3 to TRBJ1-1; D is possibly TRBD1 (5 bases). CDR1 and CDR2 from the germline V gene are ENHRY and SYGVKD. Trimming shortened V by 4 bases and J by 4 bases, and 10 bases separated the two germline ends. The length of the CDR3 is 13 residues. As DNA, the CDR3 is TGTGCCATCAGTGGGGGGGAGGGCACTGAAGCTTTCTTT. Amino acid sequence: CAISGGEGTEAFF.

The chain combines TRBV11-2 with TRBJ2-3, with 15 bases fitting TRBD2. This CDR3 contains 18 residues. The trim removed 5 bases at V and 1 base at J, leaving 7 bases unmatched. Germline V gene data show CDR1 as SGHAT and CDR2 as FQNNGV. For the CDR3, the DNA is TGTGCCAGCAGCGATGGGACTAGCGGGGGGCACGGCACAGATACGCAGTATTTT. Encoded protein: CASSDGTSGGHGTDTQYF.

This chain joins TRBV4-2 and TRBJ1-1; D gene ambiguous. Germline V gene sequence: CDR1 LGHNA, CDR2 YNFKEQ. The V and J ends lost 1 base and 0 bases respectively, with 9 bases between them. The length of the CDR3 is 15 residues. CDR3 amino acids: CASSQGVPMNTEAFF. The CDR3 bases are TGTGCCAGCAGCCAAGGAGTACCCATGAACACTGAAGCTTTCTTT.

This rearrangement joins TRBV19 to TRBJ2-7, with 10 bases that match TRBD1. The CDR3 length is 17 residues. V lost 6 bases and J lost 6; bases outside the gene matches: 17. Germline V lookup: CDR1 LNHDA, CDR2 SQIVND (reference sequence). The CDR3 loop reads CASSAVIPGQGRAEQYF. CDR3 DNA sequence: TGTGCCAGTAGCGCCGTGATACCGGGACAGGGGAGGGCCGAGCAGTACTTC.

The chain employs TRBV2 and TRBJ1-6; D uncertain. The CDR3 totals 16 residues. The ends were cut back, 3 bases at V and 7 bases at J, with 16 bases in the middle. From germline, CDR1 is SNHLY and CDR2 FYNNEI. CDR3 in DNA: TGTGCCAGCAGTGACCATCGGGGTGCTGAGAATTCACCCCTCCACTTT. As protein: CASSDHRGAENSPLHF.

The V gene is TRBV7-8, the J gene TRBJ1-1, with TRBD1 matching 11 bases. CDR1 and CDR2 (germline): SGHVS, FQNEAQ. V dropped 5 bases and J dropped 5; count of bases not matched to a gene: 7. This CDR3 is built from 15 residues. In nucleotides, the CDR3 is TGTGCCAGCAGCACCGGACAGGGGGCAGCTACTGAAGCTTTCTTT. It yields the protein CASSTGQGAATEAFF.

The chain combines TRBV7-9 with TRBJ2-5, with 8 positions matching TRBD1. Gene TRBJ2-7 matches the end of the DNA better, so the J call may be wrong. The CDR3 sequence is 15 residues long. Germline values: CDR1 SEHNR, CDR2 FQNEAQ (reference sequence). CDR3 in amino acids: CASSLVRQGPYEQYF. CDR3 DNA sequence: TGTGCCAGCAGCTTAGTCCGACAGGGGCCCTACGAGCAGTACTTC.

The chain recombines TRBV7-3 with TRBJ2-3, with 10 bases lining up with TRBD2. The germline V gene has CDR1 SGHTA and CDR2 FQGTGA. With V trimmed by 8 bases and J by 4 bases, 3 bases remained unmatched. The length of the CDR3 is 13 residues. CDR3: CASRLAGADTQYF. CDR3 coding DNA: TGTGCCAGCCGACTAGCGGGCGCAGATACGCAGTATTTT.

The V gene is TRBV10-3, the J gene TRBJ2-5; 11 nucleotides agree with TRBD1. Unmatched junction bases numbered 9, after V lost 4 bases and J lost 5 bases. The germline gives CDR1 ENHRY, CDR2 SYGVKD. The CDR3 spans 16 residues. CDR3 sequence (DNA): TGTGCCATCAGTGGGACAGGGGGCAAGGGAACGGAGACCCAGTACTTC. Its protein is CAISGTGGKGTETQYF.

The CDR3 protein is CASRPLAEIGELFF. The CDR3, as DNA: TGTGCCAGCAGACCACTAGCGGAGATCGGGGAGCTGTTTTTT. The rearrangement links TRBV27 to TRBJ2-2; 8 bases are shared with TRBD2. Germline V gives CDR1 MNHEY, CDR2 SMNVEV (reference sequence). After removal of 6 bases from V and 7 bases from J, the junction contained 7 bases not matched to a gene. CDR3 length: 14 amino acids.

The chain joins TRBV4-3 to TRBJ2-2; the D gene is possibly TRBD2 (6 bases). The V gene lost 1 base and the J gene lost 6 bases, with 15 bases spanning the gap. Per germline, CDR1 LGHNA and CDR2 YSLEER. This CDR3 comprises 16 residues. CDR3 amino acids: CASSQAAGPGAGELFF. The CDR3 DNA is TGCGCCAGCAGCCAAGCGGCAGGCCCGGGGGCCGGGGAGCTGTTTTTT.

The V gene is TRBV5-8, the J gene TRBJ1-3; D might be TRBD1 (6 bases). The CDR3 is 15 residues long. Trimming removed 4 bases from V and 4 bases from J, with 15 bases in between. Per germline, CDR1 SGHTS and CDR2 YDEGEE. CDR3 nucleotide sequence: TGTGCCAGCAGCACCCGGGGGGCCCTGGGAAACACCATATATTTT. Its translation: CASSTRGALGNTIYF.

The CDR3 spells CSVREGLTGELFF. CDR3 sequence (DNA): TGCAGCGTCCGGGAGGGGCTCACCGGGGAGCTGTTTTTT. This chain uses TRBV29-1 with TRBJ2-2; 8 nucleotides match TRBD2. This CDR3 has 13 amino acids. Losses at the gene ends were 6 bases for V and 4 bases for J; bases not matched to a gene: 4. Germline V gene lookup returns CDR1 SQVTM and CDR2 ANQGSEA.

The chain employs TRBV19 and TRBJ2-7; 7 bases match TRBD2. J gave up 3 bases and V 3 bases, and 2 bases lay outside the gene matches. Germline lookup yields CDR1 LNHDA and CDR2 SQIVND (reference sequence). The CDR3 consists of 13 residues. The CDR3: CASSMGEGYEQYF. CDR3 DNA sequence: TGTGCCAGTAGTATGGGGGAGGGCTACGAGCAGTACTTC.

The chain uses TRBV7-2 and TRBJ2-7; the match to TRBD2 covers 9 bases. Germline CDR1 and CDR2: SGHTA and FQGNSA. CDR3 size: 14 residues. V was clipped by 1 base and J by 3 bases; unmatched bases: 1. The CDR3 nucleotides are TGTGCCAGCAGCTTAGATAGCGGGGGCTACGAGCAGTACTTC. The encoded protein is CASSLDSGGYEQYF. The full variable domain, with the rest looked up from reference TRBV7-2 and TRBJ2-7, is GAGVSQSPSNKVTEKGKDVELRCDPISGHTALYWYRQSLGQGLEFLIYFQGNSAPDKSGLPSDRFSAERTGGSVSTLTIQRTQQEDSAVYLCASSLDSGGYEQYFGPGTRLTVT.

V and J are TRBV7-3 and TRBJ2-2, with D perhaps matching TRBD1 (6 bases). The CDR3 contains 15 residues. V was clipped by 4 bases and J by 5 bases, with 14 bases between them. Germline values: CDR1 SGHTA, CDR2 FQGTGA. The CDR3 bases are TGTGCCAGCAGCTATACAGGGCCGCGAACCGGGGAGCTGTTTTTT. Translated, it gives CASSYTGPRTGELFF.

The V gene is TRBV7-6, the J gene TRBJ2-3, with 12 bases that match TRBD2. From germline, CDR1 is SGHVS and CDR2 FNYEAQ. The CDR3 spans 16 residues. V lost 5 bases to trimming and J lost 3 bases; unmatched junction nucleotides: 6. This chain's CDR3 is CASSQASGGDTDTQYF. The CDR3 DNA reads TGTGCCAGCAGCCAAGCTAGCGGGGGGGATACAGATACGCAGTATTTT.

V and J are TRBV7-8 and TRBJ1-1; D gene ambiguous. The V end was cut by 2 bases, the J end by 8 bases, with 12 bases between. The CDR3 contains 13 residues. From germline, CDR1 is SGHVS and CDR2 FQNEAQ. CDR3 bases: TGTGCCAGCAGCTTACGCGGAGGGTCGGAAGCTTTCTTT. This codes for CASSLRGGSEAFF.